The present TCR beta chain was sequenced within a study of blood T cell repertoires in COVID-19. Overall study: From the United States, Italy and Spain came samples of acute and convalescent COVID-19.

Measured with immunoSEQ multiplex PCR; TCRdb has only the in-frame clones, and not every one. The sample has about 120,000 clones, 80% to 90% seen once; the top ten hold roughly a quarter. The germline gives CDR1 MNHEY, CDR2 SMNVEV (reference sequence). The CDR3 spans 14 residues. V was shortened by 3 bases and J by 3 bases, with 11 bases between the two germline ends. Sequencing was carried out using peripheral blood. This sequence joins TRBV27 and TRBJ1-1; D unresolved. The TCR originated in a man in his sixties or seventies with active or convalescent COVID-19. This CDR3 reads CASSFVGEDTEAFF. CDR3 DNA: TGTGCCAGCAGTTTTGTCGGGGAGGACACTGAAGCTTTCTTT.